Presented here are 14 T cell receptor beta chains from one specimen sequenced in a study of OX40 agonist ivuxolimab in advanced cancers. Here immunoSEQ multiplex PCR was the method, and the copy in TCRdb shows in-frame clones only, minus some. This sample carries around 64,000 clones, 84% of them seen once, and the ten largest clones take approximately 2%. The material was CD4+ or CD8+ T cells sorted from blood, obtained in a trial of the OX40 agonist ivuxolimab. The receptor source for this set is an adult with an advanced solid tumor such as melanoma, head and neck, liver or kidney cancer.

The V call is TRBV30, the J call TRBJ1-1; D is undetermined. Trimming pared 4 bases from V and 0 bases from J, leaving 18 bases between. The CDR3 has 16 amino acids. The germline CDR1 and CDR2 sequences are GTSNPN and SVGIG (reference sequence). The chain's CDR3 is CAWKAWPTNMNTEAFF. In DNA form, the CDR3 reads TGTGCCTGGAAAGCCTGGCCCACGAACATGAACACTGAAGCTTTCTTT.

The chain combines TRBV12-5 with TRBJ2-2, with 9 bases lining up with TRBD2. The CDR3 length is 16 residues. V shed 1 base, J shed 5 bases, and the junction held 5 bases outside the gene matches. Germline CDR1 LGHNT, CDR2 FRNRAP. As DNA, the CDR3 is TGTGCTAGTGGTTTGGGAGTAGCGGGAGAGACCGGGGAGCTGTTTTTT. It codes for CASGLGVAGETGELFF.

This chain uses TRBV7-7 with TRBJ1-3; D uncertain. The CDR3 totals 14 residues. Trimming shortened V by 5 bases and J by 1 base, and 9 bases separated the two germline ends. The V gene's germline CDR1 is SSHAT and CDR2 FNYEAQ (reference sequence). The CDR3 DNA reads TGTGCCAGCAGCCGCGGATTATCTGGAAACACCATATATTTT. This sequence encodes CASSRGLSGNTIYF.

The chain combines TRBV7-2 with TRBJ1-2; D call uncertain. Trimming removed 1 base at V and 5 bases at J, with 11 bases between. Germline CDR1 reads SGHTA; CDR2 reads FQGNSA. This CDR3 is 14 amino acids long. CDR3 loop: CASSLGWVNYGYTF. In DNA, the CDR3 is TGTGCCAGCAGCTTAGGGTGGGTTAATTATGGCTACACCTTC.

This rearrangement joins TRBV27 to TRBJ1-6; no firm D call. This CDR3 spans 15 amino acids. Germline V CDR1 and CDR2: MNHEY, SMNVEV (reference sequence). V dropped 5 bases and J dropped 5 bases, with 13 bases sitting between them. This chain's CDR3 is CASSPRALNNSPLHF. Written as DNA, the CDR3 is TGTGCCAGCAGTCCTCGGGCACTGAATAATTCACCCCTCCACTTT.

The J gene is TRBJ1-2, the V gene TRBV5-6; possible D gene TRBD1, 5 bases. The CDR3 has 14 residues. Germline V lookup: CDR1 SGHDT, CDR2 YYEEEE. Between the trimmed V and J ends, which lost 4 bases and 4 bases, there was a span of 14 bases. The CDR3 sequence: CASSLGSGAYGYTF. CDR3 coding DNA: TGTGCCAGCAGCCTAGGGAGCGGGGCCTATGGCTACACCTTC.

The chain links TRBV18 to TRBJ2-5; 12 nucleotides line up with TRBD2. The CDR3 extends over 15 amino acids. Trimming removed 6 bases from V and 6 bases from J; junction bases left unmatched: 8. Germline V CDR1 and CDR2: KGHSH, LQKENI. CDR3 protein: CASSPLAGGYKTQYF. The DNA for the CDR3 is TGTGCCAGCTCTCCCCTAGCGGGAGGGTATAAGACCCAGTACTTC.

V usage is TRBV29-1 and J usage is TRBJ1-2; D is uncertain. This CDR3 region has 13 residues. Germline V gene lookup returns CDR1 SQVTM and CDR2 ANQGSEA. Trimming pared 2 bases from V and 8 bases from J, leaving 15 bases between. Here the CDR3 reads CSVEIWSQQGYTF. CDR3 bases: TGCAGCGTTGAAATCTGGAGCCAGCAGGGCTACACCTTC.

The gene calls are TRBV29-1 and TRBJ2-1; the match to TRBD2 covers 7 bases. The V gene end was trimmed by 8 bases and the J gene end by 9 bases; junction bases not matched to a gene: 10. This CDR3 spans 12 amino acids. Per germline, CDR1 SQVTM and CDR2 ANQGSEA. This CDR3 is CSIRTSQIEQFF. For the CDR3, the DNA is TGCAGCATTCGGACTAGTCAGATTGAGCAGTTCTTC.

V and J are TRBV4-1 and TRBJ2-7; the match to TRBD1 covers 7 bases. The J segment lost 3 bases and the V segment lost 2 bases, leaving 7 bases of the junction unmatched. CDR3 size: 15 residues. Germline loops: CDR1 MGHRA, CDR2 YSYEKL. CDR3 sequence (DNA): TGCGCCAGCAGCCAACCGGGACAGCGAGACTACGAGCAGTACTTC. Translating gives CASSQPGQRDYEQYF.

V gene TRBV30 combines with J gene TRBJ2-2; TRBD1 might be the D (5 bases). V was clipped by 3 bases and J by 0 bases, with 14 bases between them. This CDR3 comprises 16 residues. Per germline, CDR1 GTSNPN and CDR2 SVGIG (reference sequence). The CDR3: CAWSHLGAANTGELFF. CDR3 nucleotides: TGTGCCTGGAGCCACCTAGGGGCAGCGAACACCGGGGAGCTGTTTTTT.

The rearrangement uses TRBV7-2 and TRBJ2-3, with 8 bases identical to TRBD2. Germline CDR1 reads SGHTA; CDR2 reads FQGNSA. The V gene end was trimmed by 2 bases and the J gene end by 5 bases; junction bases not matched to a gene: 3. CDR3 length equals 14 residues. The CDR3 region is CASSLLSGRDTQYF. CDR3 DNA sequence: TGTGCCAGCAGCTTATTAAGCGGGAGAGATACGCAGTATTTT.

The rearrangement joins TRBV2 to TRBJ2-1, with 15 bases identical to TRBD2. CDR1 is SNHLY and CDR2 is FYNNEI in the germline V gene. The length of the CDR3 is 15 residues. The junction had 5 bases not matched to a gene; V was cut back by 4 bases and J by 10 bases. The DNA for the CDR3 is TGTGCCAGCAGTGGGACTAGCGGGGGGGCCGGAGAGCAGTTCTTC. It yields the protein CASSGTSGGAGEQFF.

V gene TRBV7-9 combines with J gene TRBJ1-4, with D possibly matching TRBD1 (5 bases). V lost 4 bases, J lost 7 bases, and 10 bases lay in between. Germline V CDR1 and CDR2: SEHNR, FQNEAQ (reference sequence). The CDR3 runs 13 residues. The CDR3 coding sequence is TGTGCCAGCAGCTCCATGGGGGTTGAAAAACTGTTTTTT. It translates to CASSSMGVEKLFF.